This T cell receptor beta chain was sequenced during a study of PD-1 blockade in classical Hodgkin lymphoma (dated by TCRdb to the early 2020s). Broadly, across the study: Nivolumab dosing was 3 mg/kg intravenously every 2 weeks, continuing until either disease progression or unacceptable toxicity. The study used CyTOF and TCR beta sequencing to define a peripheral blood immune signature of response to PD-1 blockade in classical Hodgkin lymphoma. Results and caveats for the whole study, not just this receptor: Trial patients with a complete response had baseline diversity similar to that of newly diagnosed patients, while partial responders and progressors had significantly lower diversity. Lower diversity was seen in patients whose nivolumab began less than 1 year after ASCT, and these patients were left out of later analyses so that immune reconstitution would not confound the results. Only a single clinical trial cohort was studied, and what caused the repertoire differences, possibly disease activity or prior therapy, remained undefined. Baseline TCR diversity was reported to be lower in newly diagnosed patients than in healthy donors, and even lower in relapsed/refractory patients. CD4+ but not CD8+ TCR diversity rose significantly by C4D1 (p=0.0027 vs p=0.16), most apparent in complete responders (p=0.02).

The Qiagen DNeasy kit was used to extract genomic DNA from unsorted PBMCs and from the negatively selected CD4+ and CD8+ fractions. TCR beta CDR3 regions were amplified by immunoSEQ multiplex PCR using primers annealing to V and J segments. A synthetic immune receptor repertoire was used to minimize amplification bias, and remaining bias was computationally removed after sequencing. The authors' pipeline ran thus. Custom Python scripts were used to quantify repertoire diversity as the Shannon entropy index. Unsorted, CD4+ and CD8+ repertoires were analyzed separately, except for combined analyses in which CD4+ and CD8+ sequences were merged in silico. Clonal expansion was defined as at least a 2-fold frequency increase after treatment relative to C1D1, with a pseudocount of 0.5 for undetected baseline clones. Clones with 0 or 1 copy at C1D1 were classified as singleton clones, and clones with 2 or more copies were classified as non-singleton clones. Clones expanded in unsorted samples were labelled as CD4+, CD8+ or unknown by matching protein sequences in sorted samples from the same patient. Wilcoxon tests were applied to paired samples to test diversity changes from C1D1 to C4D1. TCRdb limited this immuneACCESS table to in-frame rearrangements with V and J called. A share of clones is missing; checked studies link under half to unresolved V genes, and the rest is unexplained. V and J calls plus clone size are reproduced from that table; the DNA served to infer D and trimming. The sample has over 10,000 clones on record, more than 70% of them singletons. The ten largest account for 0.9% of the sample.

Explained via the paper, the time point label denotes: cycle 4 day 1 (C4D1), after more than 5 weeks of nivolumab. Every trial patient had relapsed after autologous stem cell transplantation, and cohorts A, B and C differed in prior brentuximab vedotin exposure. A Miltenyi CD4+ T cell isolation kit was used for magnetic negative selection to purify CD4+ T cells from thawed PBMCs. A total of 50 to 70 patients with relapsed/refractory classical Hodgkin lymphoma made up the trial cohort, and each patient's best overall response was complete response, partial response or progressive disease. In the multi-cohort phase II CheckMate 205 trial, trial patients received single-agent nivolumab. An independent review committee assessed best overall response using the 2007 International Working Group response criteria. Trial PBMCs were collected just before the start of nivolumab (C1D1) and during therapy at cycle 2 day 1 and cycle 4 day 1. Peripheral blood was collected in 8 mL Vacutainer Cell Preparation Tubes, from which PBMCs were isolated by centrifugation and then cryopreserved. Purified CD4+ and CD8+ fractions were prepared only for cases in which an additional PBMC sample was available. On LS columns in a quadroMACS separator, the magnetically labelled cells were depleted, and the flow-through was collected as the purified fraction.

The germline V gene encodes CDR1 WNHNN and CDR2 SYGVQD (reference sequence). The CDR3, cysteine through phenylalanine, is 17 amino acids long. Just CDR3 DNA is preserved here, 51 bases in frame from base 1. V ends up 6 bases short and J 2 bases short, with an unmatched junction base count of 15. To note about this clone: Its antigen is currently not known. Base qualities are not recorded, but no much larger clone differs from it by a single base.

The chain joins TRBV10-1 to TRBJ2-5, with TRBD2 matching 7 junction bases. Here the sequenced sample was CD4+ T cells from blood, taken before the fourth cycle of nivolumab. This sequence originates from a human donor with classical Hodgkin lymphoma. The DNA sequence reads TGCGCCAGCAGCGTCCCGCAGTGGCGGGGGACGCAAGAGACCCAGTACTTC. This codes for CASSVPQWRGTQETQYF.